The source of this T cell receptor (beta chain) is a study of graft-versus-host responses after intestinal transplantation. Study-wide context: Anti-thymocyte globulin served as induction for all recipients, who then took tacrolimus and steroids for approximately 3 years. The study, taken as a whole, reports: Maximum circulating GvH clone levels tracked with early post-transplant HvG decreases. Investigators detected GvH clones in recipient marrow, with some emerging earlier in ileum or blood.

V shed 5 bases and J shed 6 bases, with 19 bases lying between them. The CDR3 runs to 15 residues. From germline, CDR1 is MNHEY and CDR2 SVGAGI. TCRdb keeps only in-frame clones here, not all; method: immunoSEQ multiplex PCR. Of 80,000 to 95,000 clones in the sample, 85% to 95% were seen once. About this clone: Its antigen is unknown.

This TCR derives from a human donor who received an intestinal transplant. The sample consisted of unstimulated CD8+ T cells sorted from spleen or lymph node cells, taken before intestinal transplant. The chain carries TRBV6-5 and TRBJ1-2, with a possible D match to TRBD1 (6 bases). DNA for the CDR3: TGTGCCAGCAGTCCGCTGACAGGCGGTATCGATGGCTACACCTTC. It yields the protein CASSPLTGGIDGYTF.